These 16 T cell receptor beta chains were all obtained from the same sample, sequenced in a study of post-analysis software for immune sequencing data. Findings and limits, study-wide: Patients carried roughly 5 TRBV segments more frequently than controls did, and TRBV5-6, TRBV5-1 and TRBV20-1 were among them.

Which antigens these TCRs recognize remains unknown. Presence of unique molecular identifiers characterized the TCR beta cDNA libraries. TCRdb itself ran the PCR reads through MiXCR, one entry per CDR3 protein. Here the sample spans roughly 800,000 distinct CDR3 sequences, approximately 57% being singletons. The source material was blood. These receptor sequences come from a girl aged 5-17 years with multiple sclerosis.

The V gene is TRBV5-1, the J gene TRBJ2-6; the D gene is possibly TRBD2 (5 bases). CDR1 and CDR2 (germline): SGHRS, YFSETQ. This CDR3 is 18 amino acids long. V lost 2 bases and J 0 bases, leaving 15 bases between the germline ends. CDR3 nucleotides: TGCGCCAGCAGCTTCGCGGGTGCGCCCATCTCTGGGGCCAACGTCCTGACTTTC. As protein: CASSFAGAPISGANVLTF.

The rearrangement links TRBV12-5 to TRBJ2-5; D tentatively reads TRBD1 or TRBD2 (5 bases each). CDR1 and CDR2 (germline): LGHNT, FRNRAP. CDR3 length: 14 residues. V was cut by 6 bases and J by 5 bases, with 16 bases left in between. The chain's CDR3 is CASGTGTNRETQYF. DNA of the CDR3: TGTGCTAGTGGGACGGGGACGAACCGGGAGACCCAGTACTTC.

The chain is built from TRBV7-9 and TRBJ2-5; 10 bases agree with TRBD2. Germline V gene data show CDR1 as SEHNR and CDR2 as FQNEAQ (reference sequence). The CDR3 is 16 residues long. V trimming: 4 bases; J trimming: 4 bases; junction bases outside the gene matches: 9. CDR3 sequence reads: CASSSTLQRGGETQYF. The CDR3 bases are TGTGCCAGCAGCTCCACACTCCAGCGGGGGGGAGAGACCCAGTACTTC. Using reference TRBV7-9 and TRBJ2-5 for the parts outside the CDR3, the full variable domain is DTGVSQNPRHKITKRGQNVTFRCDPISEHNRLYWYRQTLGQGPEFLTYFQNEAQLEKSRLLSDRFSAERPKGSFSTLEIQRTEQGDSAMYLCASSSTLQRGGETQYFGPGTRLLVL.

In this sample, this clonotype turned up a few times. The genes are TRBV29-1 and TRBJ2-6; D is ambiguous. The CDR3 has 14 amino acids. Germline assignment: CDR1 SQVTM and CDR2 ANQGSEA. V was trimmed by 1 base and J by 6 bases, leaving 10 bases between them. Here the CDR3 DNA reads TGCAGCGTTGAAGGCGACGAAGTGGCCAACGTCCTGACTTTC. It yields the protein CSVEGDEVANVLTF.

This clonotype was seen more than once but under ten times. The chain joins TRBV15 to TRBJ2-1; either TRBD1 or TRBD2 may fit D (5 bases each). With 2 bases removed from V and 2 bases from J, the gap between germline ends came to 19 bases. This CDR3 has 18 residues. Germline V lookup: CDR1 LNHNV, CDR2 YYDKDF (reference sequence). DNA of the CDR3: TGTGCCACCAGCAGATTCCCCCGCCGGGACGGGCCCTACAATGAGCAGTTCTTC. This codes for CATSRFPRRDGPYNEQFF.

This CDR3 reads CASRIKGVVDNEQFF. In DNA form, the CDR3 reads TGTGCCAGCAGGATAAAAGGGGTAGTGGATAATGAGCAGTTCTTC. The chain joins TRBV12-3 or TRBV12-4 to TRBJ2-1, with a weak D call TRBD1 (5 bases). There are 15 residues in the CDR3. With 6 bases removed from V and 7 bases from J, the gap between germline ends came to 19 bases.

This sequence joins TRBV5-1 and TRBJ2-4; D is undetermined. The germline V gene encodes CDR1 SGHRS and CDR2 YFSETQ. The V end was cut by 4 bases, the J end by 0 bases, with 11 bases between. The CDR3 extends over 15 amino acids. This CDR3 is CASSQNTLAKNIQYF. CDR3 DNA sequence: TGCGCCAGCAGCCAAAACACCTTAGCCAAAAACATTCAGTACTTC.

This clonotype was recorded once. The V gene is TRBV29-1, the J gene TRBJ2-1; 10 nucleotides align to TRBD2. Germline assignment: CDR1 SQVTM and CDR2 ANQGSEA. J was trimmed by 7 bases and V by 5 bases; bases with no gene match: 5. This CDR3 contains 13 residues. The CDR3 sequence is CSVLGLADNEQFF. The CDR3 DNA reads TGCAGCGTTCTAGGACTAGCGGATAATGAGCAGTTCTTC.

This CDR3 reads CASSIPGTVAYEQYF. As DNA, the CDR3 is TGCGCCAGCAGCATTCCCGGGACGGTTGCCTACGAGCAGTACTTC. J is TRBJ2-7 and V is TRBV5-1; possibly TRBD1 or TRBD2 for D (5 bases each). The V gene lost 4 bases and the J gene lost 2 bases, with 16 bases spanning the gap. The CDR3 runs 15 residues. Germline V gene sequence: CDR1 SGHRS, CDR2 YFSETQ.

This clonotype was observed a handful of times. The J gene is TRBJ2-1, the V gene TRBV5-1; 14 nucleotides line up with TRBD2. Trimming at V came to 2 bases and at J to 9 bases, leaving 7 bases not matched to a gene. Germline assignment: CDR1 SGHRS and CDR2 YFSETQ. This CDR3 is built from 16 residues. CDR3: CASSFRGTSGSGEQFF. The CDR3 DNA reads as TGCGCCAGCAGCTTTCGTGGGACTAGCGGGAGTGGTGAGCAGTTCTTC.

The chain employs TRBV21-1 and TRBJ1-1; the table calls TRBD1, which could not be checked here. TRBV21-1 is given as a pseudogene. CDR3 length: 14 amino acids. DNA of the CDR3: TGTGCCAGCAGCAACCAGGGGGCGTGCACTGAAGCTTTCTTT. Translation: CASSNQGACTEAFF.

The rearrangement joins TRBV10-3 to TRBJ2-1, with 9 bases aligning to TRBD1. CDR1 is ENHRY, CDR2 SYGVKD, per germline. With V trimmed by 10 bases and J by 4 bases, 8 bases remained unmatched. The CDR3 consists of 14 residues. The CDR3 bases are TGTGCCACCTCCGGGACAGGGCTGTACAATGAGCAGTTCTTC. Amino acid sequence: CATSGTGLYNEQFF.

The chain recombines TRBV4-1 with TRBJ1-4; 10 bases map to TRBD1. Per the germline V gene, CDR1 is MGHRA and CDR2 is YSYEKL. Trimming removed 1 base from V and 9 bases from J; junction bases left unmatched: 8. The CDR3 extends over 16 amino acids. Here the CDR3 DNA reads TGCGCCAGCAGCCAAGGGGGCGGACAGGGGGATAAAAAACTGTTTTTT. Protein product: CASSQGGGQGDKKLFF.

This clonotype has ten or more counts. The chain couples TRBV7-3 to TRBJ2-3; TRBD1 aligns across 8 bases. The CDR3 has 16 amino acids. From germline, CDR1 is SGHTA and CDR2 FQGTGA. The trim removed 4 bases at V and 1 base at J, leaving 7 bases unmatched. The CDR3: CASSSQGADGTDTQYF. In DNA, the CDR3 is TGTGCCAGCAGCTCTCAGGGGGCGGATGGCACAGATACGCAGTATTTT.

This chain joins TRBV20-1 and TRBJ1-5, with unresolved D. The CDR3 runs to 12 residues. CDR1 and CDR2 from the germline V gene are DFQATT and SNEGSKA (reference sequence). V was clipped by 5 bases and J by 2 bases, with 7 bases between them. The CDR3 protein is CSAQYGNQPQHF. The CDR3 nucleotides are TGCAGTGCTCAGTATGGCAATCAGCCCCAGCATTTT.

The table lists this clonotype with a few counts. The V gene is TRBV24-1, the J gene TRBJ2-7; 8 bases line up with TRBD2. Germline V gene data show CDR1 as KGHDR and CDR2 as SFDVKD. Trimming removed 9 bases from V and 2 bases from J; junction bases left unmatched: 11. The CDR3 spans 15 residues. This CDR3 is CATGEWRGDPYEQYF. The DNA for the CDR3 is TGTGCCACCGGGGAATGGCGGGGGGATCCCTACGAGCAGTACTTC.